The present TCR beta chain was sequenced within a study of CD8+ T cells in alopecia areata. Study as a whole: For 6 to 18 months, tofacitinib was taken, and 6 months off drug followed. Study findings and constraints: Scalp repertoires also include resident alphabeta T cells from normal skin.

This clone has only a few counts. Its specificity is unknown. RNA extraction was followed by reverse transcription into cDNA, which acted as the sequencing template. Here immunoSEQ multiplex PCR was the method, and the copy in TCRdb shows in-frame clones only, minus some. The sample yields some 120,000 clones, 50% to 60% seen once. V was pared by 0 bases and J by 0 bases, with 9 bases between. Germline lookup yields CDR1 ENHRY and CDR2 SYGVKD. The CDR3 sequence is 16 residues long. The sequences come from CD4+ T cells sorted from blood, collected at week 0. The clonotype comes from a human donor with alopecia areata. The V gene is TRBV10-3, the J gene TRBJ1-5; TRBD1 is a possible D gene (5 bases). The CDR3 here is CAISESTAYSNQPQHF. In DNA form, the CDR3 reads TGTGCCATCAGTGAGTCGACAGCATATAGCAATCAGCCCCAGCATTTT.